The entry below gives a single T cell receptor (beta chain) sequence along with its context. V was pared by 4 bases and J by 4 bases, with 23 bases between. The CDR3 extends over 18 amino acids. The germline CDR1 and CDR2 sequences are MDHEN and SYDVKM. The data were taken from a study of shared T cell receptors in the human thymus. Produced via immunoSEQ multiplex PCR; TCRdb's table is partial and in-frame only. The sample gives under 850,000 clones, around nine tenths of which show up once; around 0.01% is in the top ten. The same data also went into a second study, on human thymus T cells. That source notes: Donation was from healthy Finnish infants who were having corrective surgery that addressed congenital heart defects. Thymus specimens were resections from corrective heart surgery.

Material: thymocytes. The sequence came from a boy under two years old with a congenital heart defect. J is TRBJ2-1 and V is TRBV28; possibly TRBD1 for D (6 bases). CDR3 in DNA: TGTGCCAGCAGTTCCAGATCACACCAACAGGGAGTTTACAATGAGCAGTTCTTC. Amino acid sequence: CASSSRSHQQGVYNEQFF.